This TCR beta chain stems from a study of T cells in localized non-small cell lung cancer. Trimming took off 6 bases at V and 8 bases at J, with 16 bases between the two ends. Germline CDR1 reads GTSNPN; CDR2 reads SVGIG (reference sequence). This CDR3 has 13 residues. Concerning this clone: Its specificity is not known.

Notes on the study in general: A median of around 58 clones ranked among the top 100 in tumor appeared in adjacent lung. Adjacent uninvolved lung tissue had the highest T cell clonality, exceeding tumor. Heterogeneity is still possible, as just one tumor region was sequenced. Longer overall survival was linked to higher blood T cell density.

Profiling relied on immunoSEQ multiplex PCR, and the TCRdb table lists in-frame clones only, not all of them. The table includes 2,500 to 3,000 clones, roughly a third detected once. Specimen: lung tumor tissue, collected before any cancer treatment. The receptor comes from a female donor over 55 with stage II squamous cell lung carcinoma. The chain is built from TRBV30 and TRBJ1-4; D might be TRBD1 (5 bases). This CDR3 reads CACRRGESEKLFF. Written as DNA, the CDR3 is TGTGCCTGTCGTCGGGGGGAGAGCGAAAAACTGTTTTTT.